This passage covers 12 T cell receptor beta chains from one sample sequenced in a study of immune characterization of retroperitoneal liposarcoma. TCRdb reanalysed the PCR reads using MiXCR and keeps one entry per CDR3 protein. In the table there are about 10,000 distinct CDR3 sequences, about 39% of which are singletons. The sample was tumor tissue. These receptors all stem from a female donor with retroperitoneal liposarcoma.

The V call is TRBV6-1, the J call TRBJ2-1; D gene uncertain. This CDR3 has 15 residues. Germline-derived CDR1 and CDR2 are MNHNS and SASEGT. Trimming removed 5 bases at V and 0 bases at J, with 11 bases between. The CDR3, as DNA: TGTGCCAGCAGTCTGGATCCAGTCTCCTACAATGAGCAGTTCTTC. Its protein product is CASSLDPVSYNEQFF.

By share, this clonotype ranks as medium-sized (0.01 to 0.1%). The chain carries TRBV6-6 and TRBJ2-5, with TRBD1 matching over 9 bases. The J call is uncertain, as TRBJ2-7 better fits the DNA end. Germline V CDR1 and CDR2: MNHNY, SVGAGI (reference sequence). This CDR3 is 15 amino acids long. The CDR3 loop reads CASSYEDRGGYEQYF. The CDR3, as DNA: TGTGCCAGCAGTTACGAGGACAGGGGTGGGTACGAGCAGTACTTC.

The J gene is TRBJ1-4, the V gene TRBV4-1, with 8 bases lining up with TRBD1. V was pared by 1 base and J by 6 bases, with 4 bases of the junction left unmatched. From germline, CDR1 is MGHRA and CDR2 YSYEKL. CDR3 size: 15 residues. The CDR3 spells CASSQVQGGHEKLFF. CDR3 DNA sequence: TGCGCCAGCAGCCAAGTACAGGGGGGTCATGAAAAACTGTTTTTT.

This clonotype was observed a handful of times. Mismatch with germline at one junction end may stem from a read error. The rearrangement uses TRBV7-7 and TRBJ2-1; either TRBD1 or TRBD2 may fit D (5 bases each). The CDR3 runs to 15 residues. Germline assignment: CDR1 SSHAT and CDR2 FNYEAQ (reference sequence). In DNA form, the CDR3 reads TGTGCTAGCAGCTTATACGGCGGCCAGGGAGAGACCCAGTTCTTC. Encoded protein: CASSLYGGQGETQFF.

By sample share, this clonotype is large. The gene calls are TRBV6-1 and TRBJ2-1, with a tentative D call TRBD1 (5 bases). The DNA end is a closer match to TRBJ2-7, so the J assignment may be wrong. Germline CDR1 is MNHNS and CDR2 is SASEGT. The CDR3 sequence is 15 residues long. The CDR3, as DNA: TGTGCCAGCAGTGCCTTAGAAGGGGTCCCCTACGAGCAGTACTTC. It is translated as CASSALEGVPYEQYF.

A single count supports this clonotype. The rearrangement uses TRBV10-2 and TRBJ2-5; 16 nucleotides match TRBD2. In germline, CDR1 is WSHSY, CDR2 SAAADI. The CDR3 runs 17 residues. Germline trimming cut 6 bases from V and 1 base from J; bases unmatched to any gene: 5. CDR3 DNA sequence: TGCGCCAGCAGCGGGGGACTAGCGGGGGGGTTCCAAGAGACCCAGTACTTC. This gives the protein CASSGGLAGGFQETQYF.

The rearrangement uses TRBV7-2 and TRBJ2-6; D not certain. V lost 3 bases to trimming and J lost 1 base, with 7 bases between them. The germline gives CDR1 SGHTA, CDR2 FQGNSA. The CDR3 extends over 15 amino acids. CDR3 amino acids: CASSLGSSGANVLTF. CDR3 coding DNA: TGTGCCAGCAGCTTGGGGTCGTCTGGGGCCAACGTCCTGACTTTC.

This clonotype was picked up a small number of times. The chain combines TRBV6-1 with TRBJ2-5; possibly TRBD1 or TRBD2 for D (5 bases each). With the DNA end fitting TRBJ2-7 better, the J assignment may be wrong. From germline, CDR1 is MNHNS and CDR2 SASEGT. The length of the CDR3 is 14 residues. This CDR3 is CASIAPLRGSEQYF. Here the CDR3 DNA reads TGTGCCAGCATCGCACCCCTCCGGGGCAGCGAGCAGTACTTC.

This clonotype was seen a few times. The chain has TRBV28 and TRBJ2-5, with 8 bases that match TRBD2. The J call may be wrong; the DNA end is better matched by TRBJ2-7. Germline CDR1 and CDR2: MDHEN and SYDVKM. The CDR3 spans 17 residues. CDR3: CASTLSLFGTSHYEQYF. CDR3 in DNA: TGTGCCAGCACCCTTTCCCTTTTCGGGACTAGTCACTACGAGCAGTACTTC.

The chain joins TRBV6-6 to TRBJ1-5, with unresolved D. The CDR3 is made up of 14 amino acids. Per the germline V gene, CDR1 is MNHNY and CDR2 is SVGAGI (reference sequence). The V and J ends lost 3 bases and 2 bases respectively, with 8 bases between them. CDR3 coding DNA: TGTGCCAGCAGTTATGATGTCGGCAATCAGCCCCAGCATTTT. This encodes CASSYDVGNQPQHF.

V gene TRBV7-2 combines with J gene TRBJ2-5; 10 positions match TRBD2. Judging by the DNA end, TRBJ2-1 fits better; the J call may be wrong. Per the germline V gene, CDR1 is SGHTA and CDR2 is FQGNSA. The CDR3 sequence is 15 residues long. CDR3 loop: CASSLTSGSSETQFF. CDR3 bases: TGTGCCAGCAGCTTGACTAGCGGGTCTAGCGAGACCCAGTTCTTC.

This clonotype was picked up one time. The chain is built from TRBV27 and TRBJ2-1; possible D gene TRBD1, 5 bases. Germline V lookup: CDR1 MNHEY, CDR2 SMNVEV (reference sequence). This CDR3 comprises 11 residues. V shed 4 bases and J shed 15 bases, with 13 bases lying between them. CDR3 protein: CASSSSRVTFF. CDR3 bases: TGTGCCAGCAGTTCCAGCAGGGTTACGTTCTTC.